This T cell receptor (beta chain) was sequenced in a study of response to subunit inactivated influenza vaccine. Study-wide results and limits: The authors put forward the suggestion that each seasonal influenza vaccination may bring in only a limited number of new T cells.

This clonotype has just a few counts. Its antigen remains unknown. Trimming removed 9 bases from V and 3 bases from J; junction bases left unmatched: 6. This CDR3 is built from 14 residues. CDR1 and CDR2 from the germline V gene are KGHDR and SFDVKD. TCRdb analysed the RT-PCR reads with MiXCR anew, one entry per CDR3 protein. The repertoire includes 500,000 to 600,000 distinct CDR3 sequences, roughly 10% of them detected once, and about 9.4% sits in the top ten. The input for sequencing was PBMCs from blood, taken on the day of vaccination. The clonotype comes from a man between 50 and 59 years old who received an inactivated influenza vaccine. The gene calls are TRBV24-1 and TRBJ2-1; 8 positions match TRBD2. CDR3 in DNA: TGTGCCACCTCGCGGGGGGCATACTACAATGAGCAGTTCTTC. It encodes CATSRGAYYNEQFF.